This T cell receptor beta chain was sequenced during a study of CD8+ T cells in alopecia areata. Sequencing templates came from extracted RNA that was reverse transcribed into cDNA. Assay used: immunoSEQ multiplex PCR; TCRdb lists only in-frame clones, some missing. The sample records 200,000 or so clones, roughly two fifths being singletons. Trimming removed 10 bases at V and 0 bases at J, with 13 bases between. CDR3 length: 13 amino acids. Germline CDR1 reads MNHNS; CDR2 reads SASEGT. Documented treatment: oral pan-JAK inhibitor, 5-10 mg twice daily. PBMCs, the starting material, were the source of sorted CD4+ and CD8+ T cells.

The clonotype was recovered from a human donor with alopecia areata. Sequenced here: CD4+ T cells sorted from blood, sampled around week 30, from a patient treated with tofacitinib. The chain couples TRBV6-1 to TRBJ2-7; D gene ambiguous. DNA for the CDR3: TGTGCCATCCTTCGGCAGAGCTCCTACGAGCAGTACTTC. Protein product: CAILRQSSYEQYF.